This T cell receptor (beta chain) was recovered during a study of blood T cells in healthy people across ages. Broader study findings: Per-million-T-cell TCR beta diversity fell roughly linearly with age.

The study recruited healthy Caucasian donors from Russia who were aged about 6 to 95. A sample-barcoded 5' primer and a J-beta primer mix were used in a second PCR of about 7 to 12 cycles. Each CDR3 protein is one row after TCRdb ran MiXCR on the 5' RACE reads. In the table there are 790,000 or so distinct CDR3 sequences, 35% to 50% of which are singletons. Remarks on this clonotype: The antigen is undetermined.

The sequencing input was blood. This TCR was sampled from a man aged 80 or over in good health.

Here the CDR3 reads CASSPRLARSQYF. As DNA, the CDR3 is TGTGCCAGCAGCCCCCGACTAGCTCGTTCCCAGTACTTC. V usage is TRBV14 and J usage is TRBJ2-5; TRBD2 matches 7 bases. CDR1 is SGHDN and CDR2 is FVKESK in the germline V gene. V lost 4 bases and J lost 9; bases outside the gene matches: 8. The CDR3 covers 13 residues.